Below, 8 T cell receptor beta chains from the same sample are listed, as sequenced in a study of T cells after somatic rescue of genetic block (dated by TCRdb to between 2020 and 2021). Libraries were prepared through the immunoSEQ multiplex PCR assay. In its TCRdb copy, this immuneACCESS table keeps in-frame sequences only and misses some clones. Where compared with another copy, unresolved V genes explain less than half of these, and the others have no known cause. This sample comprises under 15,000 clones, 73% of them detected only once. The ten top clones hold 15% to 20% of the sample. The sequencing input was peripheral blood mononuclear cells (PBMCs). The source is a boy between 10 and 17 years old.

This chain uses TRBV10-1 with TRBJ2-4; D is unresolved. Between the trimmed V and J ends, which lost 8 bases and 0 bases, there was a span of 14 bases. This CDR3 has 15 residues. Germline V gene sequence: CDR1 WNHNN, CDR2 SYGVQD (reference sequence). CDR3 protein: CASPPWVVAKNIQYF. In DNA form, the CDR3 reads TGCGCCAGCCCTCCATGGGTGGTAGCCAAAAACATTCAGTACTTC.

V and J are TRBV7-3 and TRBJ1-2; a weak D match, TRBD1 (6 bases). The CDR3 has 15 residues. Trimming took off 2 bases at V and 6 bases at J, with 16 bases between the two ends. Germline V gene lookup returns CDR1 SGHTA and CDR2 FQGTGA. The CDR3 here is CASSLGPGALDGYTF. CDR3 DNA: TGTGCCAGCAGCTTAGGTCCGGGGGCGCTTGATGGCTACACCTTC.

This sequence joins TRBV4-2 and TRBJ1-1; tentative D call: TRBD1 (5 bases). Germline lookup yields CDR1 LGHNA and CDR2 YNFKEQ. Trimming cost V 4 bases and J 4 bases, with 10 bases left between them. This CDR3 comprises 13 residues. The CDR3 sequence: CASSRGARTEAFF. CDR3 sequence (DNA): TGTGCCAGCAGCCGCGGGGCGCGCACTGAAGCTTTCTTT.

V gene TRBV5-4 combines with J gene TRBJ2-7; TRBD1 aligns across 9 bases. This CDR3 is built from 15 residues. Germline lookup yields CDR1 SGHNT and CDR2 YYREEE (reference sequence). With V trimmed by 2 bases and J by 1 base, 4 bases remained unmatched. CDR3 sequence reads: CASSLNRGLSYEQYF. In nucleotides, the CDR3 is TGTGCCAGCAGCTTAAACAGGGGGCTGTCCTACGAGCAGTACTTC. Full variable domain (missing parts from reference TRBV5-4 and TRBJ2-7): ETGVTQSPTHLIKTRGQQVTLRCSSQSGHNTVSWYQQALGQGPQFIFQYYREEENGRGNFPPRFSGLQFPNYSSELNVNALELDDSALYLCASSLNRGLSYEQYFGPGTRLTVT.

The chain uses TRBV27 and TRBJ2-7; 7 bases map to TRBD1. Trimming cost V 5 bases and J 2 bases; bases outside gene matches: 6. The CDR3 loop spans 14 amino acids. Germline CDR1 MNHEY, CDR2 SMNVEV (reference sequence). The CDR3 spells CASSLRDRPYEQYF. Here the CDR3 DNA reads TGTGCCAGCAGTCTTCGGGACAGACCCTACGAGCAGTACTTC.

This clone was seen a handful of times. The rearrangement links TRBV5-4 to TRBJ2-7; the D is unclear. The CDR3 runs 16 residues. CDR1 and CDR2 from the germline V gene are SGHNT and YYREEE (reference sequence). Trimming cost V 0 bases and J 3 bases, with 16 bases left between them. In nucleotides, the CDR3 is TGTGCCAGCAGCTTGGCGGATACTCCTGCAGGCTACGAGCAGTACTTC. As protein: CASSLADTPAGYEQYF.

Only one count was recorded for this clone. V is TRBV7-2 and J is TRBJ1-3, with unresolved D. The CDR3 consists of 16 residues. V shed 5 bases and J shed 2 bases, with 16 bases lying between them. Germline assignment: CDR1 SGHTA and CDR2 FQGNSA. CDR3 region: CASSPGQARTGNTIYF. In DNA, the CDR3 is TGTGCCAGCAGCCCCGGTCAGGCTAGAACTGGAAACACCATATATTTT.

The CDR3 DNA reads as TGTGCCAGCAGCCTCGGGGGGAGGGCCCCATCGGATACGCAGTATTTT. The encoded protein is CASSLGGRAPSDTQYF. This chain uses TRBV5-6 with TRBJ2-3, with TRBD2 identical over 7 bases. Germline CDR1 SGHDT, CDR2 YYEEEE. CDR3 length: 16 residues. V lost 4 bases, J lost 6 bases, and 14 bases stayed unmatched. Full variable domain (rest looked up from reference TRBV5-6 and TRBJ2-3): DAGVTQSPTHLIKTRGQQVTLRCSPKSGHDTVSWYQQALGQGPQFIFQYYEEEERQRGNFPDRFSGHQFPNYSSELNVNALLLGDSALYLCASSLGGRAPSDTQYFGPGTRLTVL.